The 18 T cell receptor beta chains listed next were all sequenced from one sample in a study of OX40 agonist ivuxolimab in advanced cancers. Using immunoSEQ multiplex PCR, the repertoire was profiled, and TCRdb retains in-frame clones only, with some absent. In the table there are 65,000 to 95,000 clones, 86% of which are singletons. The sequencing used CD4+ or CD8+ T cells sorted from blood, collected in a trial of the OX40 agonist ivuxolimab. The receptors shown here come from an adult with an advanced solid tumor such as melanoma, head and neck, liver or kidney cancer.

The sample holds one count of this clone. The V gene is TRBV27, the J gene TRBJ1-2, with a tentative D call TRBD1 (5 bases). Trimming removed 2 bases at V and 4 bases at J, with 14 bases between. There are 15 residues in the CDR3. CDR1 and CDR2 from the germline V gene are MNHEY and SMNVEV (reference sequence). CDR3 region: CASSLSQGGGYGYTF. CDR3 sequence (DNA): TGTGCCAGCAGTTTAAGTCAGGGAGGCGGCTATGGCTACACCTTC.

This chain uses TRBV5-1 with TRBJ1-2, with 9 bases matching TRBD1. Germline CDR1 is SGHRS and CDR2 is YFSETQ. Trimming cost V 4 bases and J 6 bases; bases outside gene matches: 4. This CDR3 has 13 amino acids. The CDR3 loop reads CASSPTGGHGYTF. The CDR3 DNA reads TGCGCCAGCAGCCCCACAGGGGGCCATGGCTACACCTTC.

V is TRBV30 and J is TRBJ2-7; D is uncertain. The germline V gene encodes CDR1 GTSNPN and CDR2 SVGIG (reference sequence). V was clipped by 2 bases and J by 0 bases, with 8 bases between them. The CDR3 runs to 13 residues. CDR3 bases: TGTGCCTGGAGTTCGGACGGCTCCTACGAGCAGTACTTC. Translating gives CAWSSDGSYEQYF.

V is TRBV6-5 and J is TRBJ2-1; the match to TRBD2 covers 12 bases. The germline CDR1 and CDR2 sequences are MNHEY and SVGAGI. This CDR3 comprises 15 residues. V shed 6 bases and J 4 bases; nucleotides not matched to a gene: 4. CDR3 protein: CASRPLAGGYNEQFF. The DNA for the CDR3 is TGTGCCAGCAGACCTCTAGCGGGAGGGTACAATGAGCAGTTCTTC.

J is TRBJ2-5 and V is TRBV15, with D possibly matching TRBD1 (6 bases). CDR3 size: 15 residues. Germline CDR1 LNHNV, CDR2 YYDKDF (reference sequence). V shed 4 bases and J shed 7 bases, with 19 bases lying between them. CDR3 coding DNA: TGTGCCACCAGCAAAGAGGGGGTCGAAGTTGGGACCCAGTACTTC. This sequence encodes CATSKEGVEVGTQYF. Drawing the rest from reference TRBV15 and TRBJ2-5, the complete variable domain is DAMVIQNPRYQVTQFGKPVTLSCSQTLNHNVMYWYQQKSSQAPKLLFHYYDKDFNNEADTPDNFQSRRPNTSFCFLDIRSPGLGDTAMYLCATSKEGVEVGTQYFGPGTRLLVL.

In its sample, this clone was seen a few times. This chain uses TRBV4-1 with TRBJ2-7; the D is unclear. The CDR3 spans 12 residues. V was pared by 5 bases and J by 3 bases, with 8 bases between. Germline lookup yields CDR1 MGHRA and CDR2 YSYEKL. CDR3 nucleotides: TGCGCCAGCAGCGCGGTAGGCTACGAGCAGTACTTC. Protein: CASSAVGYEQYF.

The chain's CDR3 is CASSSDPEVHGYTF. CDR3 DNA: TGTGCCAGCAGCTCGGACCCCGAAGTACATGGCTACACCTTC. The rearrangement links TRBV7-8 to TRBJ1-2; D unclear. The V end was cut by 4 bases, the J end by 6 bases, with 15 bases between. Germline V gene sequence: CDR1 SGHVS, CDR2 FQNEAQ. This CDR3 is built from 14 residues. Full variable domain (outside the CDR3, taken from reference TRBV7-8 and TRBJ1-2): GAGVSQSPRYKVAKRGQDVALRCDPISGHVSLFWYQQALGQGPEFLTYFQNEAQLDKSGLPSDRFFAERPEGSVSTLKIQRTQQEDSAVYLCASSSDPEVHGYTFGSGTRLTVV.

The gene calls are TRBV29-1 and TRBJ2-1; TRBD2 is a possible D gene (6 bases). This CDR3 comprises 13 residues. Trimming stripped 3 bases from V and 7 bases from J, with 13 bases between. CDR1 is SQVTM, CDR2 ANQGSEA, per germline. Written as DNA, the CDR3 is TGCAGCGTTGATCCCCGACTAGGGAATGAGCAGTTCTTC. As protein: CSVDPRLGNEQFF.

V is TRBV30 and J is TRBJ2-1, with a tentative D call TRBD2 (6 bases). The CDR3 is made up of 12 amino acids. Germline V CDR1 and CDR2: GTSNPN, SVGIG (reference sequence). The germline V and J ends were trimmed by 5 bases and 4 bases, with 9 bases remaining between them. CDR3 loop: CAWGTSYNEQFF. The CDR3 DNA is TGTGCCTGGGGGACTTCTTACAATGAGCAGTTCTTC.

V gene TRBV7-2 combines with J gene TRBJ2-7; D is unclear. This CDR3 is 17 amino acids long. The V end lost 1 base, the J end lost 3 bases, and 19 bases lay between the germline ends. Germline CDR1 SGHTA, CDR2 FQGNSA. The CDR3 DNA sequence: TGTGCCAGCAGCTTAGTGGGTTTGGGCAGGTCAAACTACGAGCAGTACTTC. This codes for CASSLVGLGRSNYEQYF.

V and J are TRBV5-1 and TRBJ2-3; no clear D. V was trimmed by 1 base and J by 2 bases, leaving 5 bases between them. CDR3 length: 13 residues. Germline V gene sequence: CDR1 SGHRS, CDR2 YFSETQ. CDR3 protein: CASSLMYTDTQYF. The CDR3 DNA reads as TGCGCCAGCAGCTTGATGTACACAGATACGCAGTATTTT.

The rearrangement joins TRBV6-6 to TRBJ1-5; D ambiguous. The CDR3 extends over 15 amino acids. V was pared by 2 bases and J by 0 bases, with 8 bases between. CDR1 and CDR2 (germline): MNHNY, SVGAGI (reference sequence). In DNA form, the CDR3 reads TGTGCCAGCAGTTACGGAGCAAATAGCAATCAGCCCCAGCATTTT. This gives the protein CASSYGANSNQPQHF.

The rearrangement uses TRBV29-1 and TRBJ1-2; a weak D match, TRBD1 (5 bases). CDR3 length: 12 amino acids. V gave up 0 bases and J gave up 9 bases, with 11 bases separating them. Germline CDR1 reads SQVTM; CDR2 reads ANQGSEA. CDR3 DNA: TGCAGCGTTGAAGATTTGAGGGACCGCTACACCTTC. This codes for CSVEDLRDRYTF.

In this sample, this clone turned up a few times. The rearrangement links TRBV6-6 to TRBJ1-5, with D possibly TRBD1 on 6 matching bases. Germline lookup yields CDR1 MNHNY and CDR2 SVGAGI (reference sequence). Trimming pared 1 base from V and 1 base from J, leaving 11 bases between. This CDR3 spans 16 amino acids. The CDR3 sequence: CASSYLTGGSNQPQHF. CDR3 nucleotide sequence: TGTGCCAGCAGTTACTTGACAGGTGGAAGCAATCAGCCCCAGCATTTT.

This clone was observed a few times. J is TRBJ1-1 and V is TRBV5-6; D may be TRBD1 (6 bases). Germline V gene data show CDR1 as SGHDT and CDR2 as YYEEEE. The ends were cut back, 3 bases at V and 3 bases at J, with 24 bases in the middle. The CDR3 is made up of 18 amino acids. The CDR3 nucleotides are TGTGCCAGCAGCTGGACAGTAAGGGATCATCTTAGAGACACTGAAGCTTTCTTT. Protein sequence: CASSWTVRDHLRDTEAFF.

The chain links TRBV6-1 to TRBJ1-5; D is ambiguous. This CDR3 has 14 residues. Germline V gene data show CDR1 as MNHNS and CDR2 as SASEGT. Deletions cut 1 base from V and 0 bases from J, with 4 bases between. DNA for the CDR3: TGTGCCAGCAGTGAAGTAGGTAGCAATCAGCCCCAGCATTTT. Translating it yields CASSEVGSNQPQHF.

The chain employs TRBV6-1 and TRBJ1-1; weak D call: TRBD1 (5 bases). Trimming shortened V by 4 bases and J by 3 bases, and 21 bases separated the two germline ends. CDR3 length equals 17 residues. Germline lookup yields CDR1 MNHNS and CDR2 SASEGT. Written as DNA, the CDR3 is TGTGCCAGCAGTGGGGGGGGGTGGATCGGTAGGGACACTGAAGCTTTCTTT. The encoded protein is CASSGGGWIGRDTEAFF.

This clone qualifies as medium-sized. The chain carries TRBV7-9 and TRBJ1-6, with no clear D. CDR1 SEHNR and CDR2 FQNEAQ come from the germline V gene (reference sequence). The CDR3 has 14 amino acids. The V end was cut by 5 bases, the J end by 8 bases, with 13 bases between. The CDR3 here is CASSQKDGYSPLHF. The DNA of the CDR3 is TGTGCCAGCAGCCAAAAGGACGGTTATTCACCCCTCCACTTT.